Relative to its sample, the clone carrying this TCR beta chain is medium-sized. Its antigen is unknown. Trimming left V 8 bases short and J 11 bases short, with 12 bases between. The germline V gene encodes CDR1 SGHTA and CDR2 FQGNSA. This CDR3 has 10 amino acids. The entry originates in a study of T cells after yellow fever vaccination. Findings of the study overall: Subsequent booster samples again held most clones from primary vaccination (approximately 95% CD4, roughly 91% CD8). Contamination by abundant bulk-population clonotypes could be present in FACS-sorted repertoires.

TCRdb reprocessed the 5' RACE reads with MiXCR, giving one entry per CDR3 protein. The sample carries roughly 310,000 distinct CDR3 sequences, roughly 8.7% recorded once. Source: PBMCs, taken on the day of the first yellow fever vaccination. The chain has TRBV7-2 and TRBJ1-1, with D hard to call. This TCR was sampled from a man aged 18 to 30 who received the YFV17D yellow fever vaccine. The chain's CDR3 is CASGRLGAFF. The DNA of the CDR3 is TGTGCCAGCGGGCGGTTGGGGGCTTTCTTT.